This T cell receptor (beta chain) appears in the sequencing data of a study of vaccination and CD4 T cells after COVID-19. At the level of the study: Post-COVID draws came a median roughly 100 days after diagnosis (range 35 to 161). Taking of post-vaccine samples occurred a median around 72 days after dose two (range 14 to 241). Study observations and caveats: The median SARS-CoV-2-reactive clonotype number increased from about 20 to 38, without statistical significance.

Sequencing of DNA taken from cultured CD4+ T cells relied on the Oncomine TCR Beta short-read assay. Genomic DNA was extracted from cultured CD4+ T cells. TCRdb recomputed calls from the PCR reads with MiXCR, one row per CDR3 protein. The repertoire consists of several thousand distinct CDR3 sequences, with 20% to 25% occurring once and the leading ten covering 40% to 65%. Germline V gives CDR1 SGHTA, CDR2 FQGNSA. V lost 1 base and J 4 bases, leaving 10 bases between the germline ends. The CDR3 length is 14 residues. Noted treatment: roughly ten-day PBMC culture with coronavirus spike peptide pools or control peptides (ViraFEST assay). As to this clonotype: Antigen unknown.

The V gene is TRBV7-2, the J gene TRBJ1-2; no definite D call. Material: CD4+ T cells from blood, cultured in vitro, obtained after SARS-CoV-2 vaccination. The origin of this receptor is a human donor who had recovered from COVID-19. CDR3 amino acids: CASSLGPRIYGYTF. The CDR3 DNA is TGTGCCAGCAGCTTAGGGCCAAGGATCTATGGCTACACCTTC.